The 25 T cell receptor beta chains below come from one sample, sequenced in a study of cytomegalovirus exposure and HLA in healthy donors. Primers for the PCR totalled 60 Vbeta and 13 Jbeta. Libraries were prepared by immunoSEQ multiplex PCR; TCRdb keeps only in-frame clonotypes and omits some of them. This sample carries around 160,000 clones, 75% of them seen once, and the ten largest clones take about 4.9%. Sequences were obtained from PBMCs. The source is a male donor in good health and CMV-seronegative.

This chain links TRBV6-4 with TRBJ2-1, with 8 bases that match TRBD2. The germline gives CDR1 MRHNA, CDR2 SNTAGT. The CDR3 covers 15 residues. Germline trimming cut 3 bases from V and 8 bases from J; bases unmatched to any gene: 9. CDR3 in amino acids: CASSENSGTPHEQFF. DNA of the CDR3: TGTGCCAGCAGTGAAAATAGCGGGACCCCCCATGAGCAGTTCTTC.

This chain uses TRBV7-9 with TRBJ2-5, with 9 positions matching TRBD1. This CDR3 contains 14 residues. CDR1 SEHNR and CDR2 FQNEAQ come from the germline V gene (reference sequence). The V and J ends lost 5 bases and 5 bases, in that order; junction bases with no gene match: 6. CDR3 DNA sequence: TGTGCCAGCAGCACCCGGACAGGGGCTGAGACCCAGTACTTC. Translated, it gives CASSTRTGAETQYF.

V and J are TRBV5-1 and TRBJ2-5; TRBD2 agrees at 9 bases. The CDR3 is 16 amino acids. The J segment lost 2 bases and the V segment lost 0 bases, leaving 5 bases of the junction unmatched. Germline V lookup: CDR1 SGHRS, CDR2 YFSETQ. The CDR3 coding sequence is TGCGCCAGCAGCTTGGGTAGCGGGAGCTCGCAAGAGACCCAGTACTTC. Amino acids: CASSLGSGSSQETQYF.

This clone has a single count. The chain links TRBV19 to TRBJ2-7, with a tentative D call TRBD2 (5 bases). Germline V gene data show CDR1 as LNHDA and CDR2 as SQIVND (reference sequence). The V and J ends lost 3 bases and 0 bases respectively, with 9 bases between them. The CDR3 is 14 amino acids. Here the CDR3 DNA reads TGTGCCAGTAGTATGCTGGGGAGCTCCTACGAGCAGTACTTC. Protein sequence: CASSMLGSSYEQYF.

V gene TRBV7-8 combines with J gene TRBJ1-2; 7 bases align to TRBD1. This CDR3 spans 15 amino acids. V shed 1 base, J shed 8 bases, and the junction held 10 bases outside the gene matches. The germline V gene has CDR1 SGHVS and CDR2 FQNEAQ. The CDR3 DNA sequence: TGTGCCAGCAGCTTAGACGAACAGGGGCTGGGGGGCTACACCTTC. This gives the protein CASSLDEQGLGGYTF.

This clone was observed a few times. The V gene is TRBV7-9, the J gene TRBJ1-1; D gene uncertain. V was clipped by 3 bases and J by 3 bases, with 5 bases between them. This CDR3 has 12 residues. The germline V gene has CDR1 SEHNR and CDR2 FQNEAQ (reference sequence). CDR3 bases: TGTGCCAGCAGCTTCTACGACACTGAAGCTTTCTTT. Amino acids: CASSFYDTEAFF.

The V gene is TRBV27, the J gene TRBJ2-3; D is unresolved. V lost 3 bases and J lost 0, with 10 bases in between. The CDR3 contains 15 residues. The germline V gene has CDR1 MNHEY and CDR2 SMNVEV (reference sequence). The CDR3 reads CASSFLTTSTDTQYF. As DNA, the CDR3 is TGTGCCAGCAGTTTCCTCACGACTAGCACAGATACGCAGTATTTT.

The gene calls are TRBV29-1 and TRBJ2-7; D possibly corresponds to TRBD1 (6 bases). Trimming stripped 7 bases from V and 0 bases from J, with 16 bases between. Germline-derived CDR1 and CDR2 are SQVTM and ANQGSEA. The CDR3 is 14 residues long. The chain's CDR3 is CSARTELSSYEQYF. In nucleotides, the CDR3 is TGCAGCGCCCGGACAGAGTTAAGCTCCTACGAGCAGTACTTC.

The chain couples TRBV11-2 to TRBJ2-3, with TRBD2 matching over 11 bases. The germline V gene encodes CDR1 SGHAT and CDR2 FQNNGV. The CDR3 is 15 amino acids. The ends lost 6 bases at V and 0 bases at J; junction bases unmatched: 2. In DNA form, the CDR3 reads TGTGCCAGCAGACTAGCGGGGGCCAGCACAGATACGCAGTATTTT. This gives the protein CASRLAGASTDTQYF.

The CDR3 loop is CASSSLLSGSSEQYF. The CDR3, as DNA: TGTGCCAGCAGTTCCCTCCTTAGCGGGAGTTCCGAGCAGTACTTC. The chain carries TRBV6-6 and TRBJ2-7; 9 bases match TRBD2. CDR3 length equals 15 residues. Trimming cost V 4 bases and J 6 bases; bases outside gene matches: 10. CDR1 and CDR2 (germline): MNHNY, SVGAGI (reference sequence).

This clone has just a few counts. The rearrangement joins TRBV7-6 to TRBJ2-6; the D is unclear. Germline CDR1 SGHVS, CDR2 FNYEAQ. V was trimmed by 0 bases and J by 1 base, leaving 7 bases between them. The CDR3 consists of 16 residues. The CDR3 loop is CASSLASPSGANVLTF. CDR3 coding DNA: TGTGCCAGCAGCTTAGCGTCCCCGTCTGGGGCCAACGTCCTGACTTTC.

Written as DNA, the CDR3 is TGTGCCAGCAGCGTAGGTACAGGACCCTACGAGCAGTACTTC. This sequence encodes CASSVGTGPYEQYF. This chain joins TRBV9 and TRBJ2-7; tentative D call: TRBD1 (5 bases). This CDR3 spans 14 amino acids. Germline-derived CDR1 and CDR2 are SGDLS and YYNGEE. V lost 0 bases and J lost 2, with 9 bases in between. The full variable domain, in which reference TRBV9 and TRBJ2-7 provide the parts outside the CDR3, is DSGVTQTPKHLITATGQRVTLRCSPRSGDLSVYWYQQSLDQGLQFLIQYYNGEERAKGNILERFSAQQFPDLHSELNLSSLELGDSALYFCASSVGTGPYEQYFGPGTRLTVT.

This chain connects TRBV7-8 to TRBJ1-1; no clear D gene. V was trimmed by 5 bases and J by 0 bases, leaving 7 bases between them. This CDR3 is built from 13 residues. Germline assignment: CDR1 SGHVS and CDR2 FQNEAQ. CDR3 loop: CASSGTVNTEAFF. For the CDR3, the DNA is TGTGCCAGCAGCGGCACAGTGAACACTGAAGCTTTCTTT.

This rearrangement joins TRBV29-1 to TRBJ2-1, with 8 bases identical to TRBD1. Germline V gives CDR1 SQVTM, CDR2 ANQGSEA. The CDR3 loop spans 14 amino acids. Losses at the gene ends were 7 bases for V and 1 base for J; bases not matched to a gene: 6. CDR3 in amino acids: CSAGQGFSYNEQFF. The CDR3 nucleotides read TGCAGCGCCGGACAGGGATTTTCCTACAATGAGCAGTTCTTC.

The chain joins TRBV9 to TRBJ2-1; D is perhaps TRBD2 (7 bases). The CDR3 length is 15 residues. Trimming removed 3 bases at V and 9 bases at J, with 19 bases between. Germline V gene data show CDR1 as SGDLS and CDR2 as YYNGEE. CDR3 sequence: CASSGAFGGAIEQFF. The CDR3 DNA reads as TGTGCCAGCAGCGGAGCATTTGGGGGGGCAATTGAGCAGTTCTTC.

This chain uses TRBV7-2 with TRBJ2-4; 10 bases are a match to TRBD1. CDR3 length: 16 amino acids. Germline assignment: CDR1 SGHTA and CDR2 FQGNSA. V shed 4 bases and J 3 bases; nucleotides not matched to a gene: 6. CDR3 sequence: CASSSGQGMVKNIQYF. DNA for the CDR3: TGTGCCAGCAGCTCGGGACAGGGGATGGTCAAAAACATTCAGTACTTC.

This chain's CDR3 is CASSISGSSYEQYF. The CDR3 DNA follows: TGTGCCAGCAGCATTAGCGGGAGCTCCTACGAGCAGTACTTC. V and J are TRBV11-3 and TRBJ2-7, with 9 bases that match TRBD2. The CDR3 consists of 14 residues. Germline trimming cut 5 bases from V and 0 bases from J; bases unmatched to any gene: 2. Germline CDR1 is SGHNT and CDR2 is YENEEA.

The chain joins TRBV18 to TRBJ2-1, with a weak D call TRBD2 (5 bases). Trimming took 6 bases from V and 12 from J, leaving 12 bases between them. Germline V lookup: CDR1 KGHSH, CDR2 LQKENI. This CDR3 is built from 11 residues. As DNA, the CDR3 is TGTGCCAGCTCCGAACTAGAAGGGCAGTTCTTC. Amino acid sequence: CASSELEGQFF.

The rearrangement links TRBV9 to TRBJ2-3; D is uncertain. The CDR3 length is 14 residues. Germline-derived CDR1 and CDR2 are SGDLS and YYNGEE. V gave up 4 bases and J gave up 1 base, with 10 bases separating them. This CDR3 reads CASSFRVRTDTQYF. CDR3 nucleotide sequence: TGTGCCAGCAGCTTTCGGGTCCGCACAGATACGCAGTATTTT.

This clone was detected only once. The rearrangement links TRBV18 to TRBJ2-7; 10 bases are a match to TRBD1. V was clipped by 3 bases and J by 6 bases; unmatched bases: 5. Germline V gives CDR1 KGHSH, CDR2 LQKENI. This CDR3 has 14 amino acids. CDR3 protein: CASSPGTGESEQYF. CDR3 bases: TGTGCCAGCTCACCCGGGACAGGGGAATCCGAGCAGTACTTC.

The chain recombines TRBV14 with TRBJ2-7, with TRBD1 identical over 11 bases. This CDR3 comprises 15 residues. Losses at the gene ends were 4 bases for V and 4 bases for J; bases not matched to a gene: 6. The germline V gene has CDR1 SGHDN and CDR2 FVKESK. DNA for the CDR3: TGTGCCAGCAGCCGGTTGGACAGGGGGCTTTACGAGCAGTACTTC. It translates to CASSRLDRGLYEQYF.

On this clone itself: The germline gene is not matched at one end of the junction; a read error may be the cause. The chain carries TRBV4-2 and TRBJ1-1; 8 positions agree with TRBD1. The CDR3 spans 16 residues. Looked up from germline, CDR1 is LGHNA and CDR2 is YNFKEQ. The DNA of the CDR3 is TGTGCCAGCAGCCGACCGGACAGGGAGTTCGGCACTAAAGCTTTCTTT. This sequence encodes CASSRPDREFGTKAFF.

The rearrangement links TRBV11-2 to TRBJ1-1; 7 bases align to TRBD1. Germline values: CDR1 SGHAT, CDR2 FQNNGV. The CDR3 spans 14 residues. With V trimmed by 3 bases and J by 1 base, 2 bases remained unmatched. In DNA form, the CDR3 reads TGTGCCAGCAGCTTCCGGACAGGGAACACTGAAGCTTTCTTT. This gives the protein CASSFRTGNTEAFF.

V usage is TRBV7-3 and J usage is TRBJ2-5; TRBD1 is a possible D gene (6 bases). The V and J ends lost 5 bases and 1 base respectively, with 8 bases between them. Per germline, CDR1 SGHTA and CDR2 FQGTGA. The CDR3 length is 13 residues. The CDR3: CASSRGTQETQYF. The CDR3, as DNA: TGTGCCAGCAGCAGGGGGACCCAAGAGACCCAGTACTTC.

The chain uses TRBV12-1 and TRBJ1-2; the table calls TRBD1, which could not be checked here. TRBV12-1 is a pseudogene locus. This CDR3 has 14 amino acids. CDR3 sequence: CASSPGLRPYGYTF. In DNA form, the CDR3 reads TGTGCCAGCAGCCCAGGCCTCCGACCTTATGGCTACACCTTC.